Only one count was recorded for the clone carrying this T cell receptor (beta chain). No antigen is known for it. Sequencing used cDNA as its template, made by extracting RNA and reverse transcribing it. This table comes from immunoSEQ multiplex PCR, and its TCRdb copy is limited to in-frame clones, with some not included. The sample comprises around 140,000 clones, 40% to 65% of which are singletons, and over 0.85% rests with the top ten. This record comes from a study of CD8+ T cells in alopecia areata. About the research overall: The duration of tofacitinib was 6 to 18 months, with 6 months off drug afterward.

Individuals with alopecia areata gave both lesional scalp punch biopsies and peripheral blood for collection. CD4+ and CD8+ T cells were sorted from PBMCs. This CDR3 has 15 residues. Germline values: CDR1 LGHNA, CDR2 YSLEER. The V end was cut by 1 base, the J end by 0 bases, with 7 bases between. Study-wide findings and caveats: Compared with normal scalp, lesional scalp had higher clonality and more expanded CD8+ clones.

Here the sequenced sample was CD4+ T cells sorted from blood, taken at week 0. The V call is TRBV4-3, the J call TRBJ2-1; D gene uncertain. The origin of this receptor is a human donor with alopecia areata. CDR3 loop: CASSQAPSSYNEQFF. DNA of the CDR3: TGCGCCAGCAGCCAAGCCCCTAGCTCCTACAATGAGCAGTTCTTC.